These T cell receptor beta chains were read from a single sample in a study of blood T cell repertoires in COVID-19. Sequenced by immunoSEQ multiplex PCR; TCRdb stores in-frame clones only, minus some. The sample carries 40,000 to 45,000 clones, about 83% recorded once. The sequenced sample was peripheral blood. These receptors came from a man aged 35 to 55 with COVID-19, enrolled during active disease. CDR3s include the opening cysteine and the closing phenylalanine or tryptophan. A D gene is named only where the DNA matches it firmly. Clone size appears in some rows only: once, few, many, or a class for an expanded clone.

j_call cdr3_length d_call clone_size v_call cdr3_nt cdr3_aa
TRBJ2-5 15 TRBD2 . TRBV5-1 TGCGCCAGCAGCTTGATGGCGGGGGGCCAAGAGACCCAGTACTTC CASSLMAGGQETQYF
TRBJ1-3 15 TRBD1 once TRBV11-2 TGTGCCAGCAGCGCCCTACAGGGGACTGGAAACACCATATATTTT CASSALQGTGNTIYF
TRBJ2-7 17 . . TRBV6-1 TGTGCCAGCAGTGAAGCTACGGGGGTAATCACCGCCTACGAGCAGTACTTC CASSEATGVITAYEQYF
TRBJ2-7 13 . . TRBV10-3 TGTGCCATCGCGGGCGGGCCAGGCTACGAGCAGTACTTC CAIAGGPGYEQYF
TRBJ1-2 14 . . TRBV5-4 TGTGCCAGCAGCTTGTTGGTTAGCGGGTATGGCTACACCTTC CASSLLVSGYGYTF
TRBJ2-7 19 TRBD1 . TRBV19 TGTGCCAGTAGCAATCCGAAAGGTACCAGGGGGCGCAGATTCGACGAGCAGTACTTC CASSNPKGTRGRRFDEQYF
TRBJ1-4 14 . . TRBV5-5 TGTGCCAGCAGCTACCCGGGGGGGGGCGGAAAACTGTTTTTT CASSYPGGGGKLFF
TRBJ2-1 13 TRBD2 . TRBV29-1 TGCAGCGTTGAAATCCAGCGGGGGAATGAGCAGTTCTTC CSVEIQRGNEQFF
TRBJ1-2 15 TRBD1 few TRBV4-1 TGCGCCAGCAGCCAACCGACAGGGGGCGACTATGGCTACACCTTC CASSQPTGGDYGYTF
TRBJ2-1 11 . . TRBV6-5 TGTGCCAGCATGGGACTGACTGAGCAGTTCTTC CASMGLTEQFF
TRBJ2-1 13 . once TRBV4-1 TGCGCCAGCAGCCAAGATAATAGTAATGAGCAGTTCTTC CASSQDNSNEQFF
TRBJ2-7 16 TRBD2 . TRBV4-1 TGCGCCAGCAGCCAAGTTGAGCGGGGGGGCTCCGTGGAGCAGTACTTC CASSQVERGGSVEQYF
TRBJ1-3 17 . . TRBV28 TGTGCCAGCAGTTTCCTACTACAGGGTAACTCTGGAAACACCATATATTTT CASSFLLQGNSGNTIYF
TRBJ1-6 18 . . TRBV23-1 TGCGCCAGCAGTCAATCGGGGCCAAGGGCGATCGGAAATTCACCCCTCCACTTT CASSQSGPRAIGNSPLHF
TRBJ1-2 14 . . TRBV5-6 TGTGCCAGCAGCTCACCCGACAGATCCTATGGCTACACCTTC CASSSPDRSYGYTF
TRBJ1-5 15 TRBD1 . TRBV6-6 TGTGCCAGCAGTCCGACAGGGTTGGGCAATCAGCCCCAGCATTTT CASSPTGLGNQPQHF
TRBJ1-5 14 . . TRBV2 TGTGCCAGCAGTGAGGGTTTGGGGGGTCAGCCCCAGCATTTT CASSEGLGGQPQHF
TRBJ1-4 15 . . TRBV27 TGTGCCAGCAGTCTACAGGGTGCAACTAATGAAAAACTGTTTTTT CASSLQGATNEKLFF
TRBJ2-7 15 TRBD1 once TRBV16 TGTGCCAGCAGCCAGACCGGGACAGGGGCTCACGAGCAGTACTTC CASSQTGTGAHEQYF